The present T cell receptor (beta chain) was sequenced within a study of T cell repertoires in cytomegalovirus infection. In the study overall: HLA-B-restricted CMV epitopes that are well studied were used alongside recently identified HLA-C-restricted ones. Signatures in public TCR beta sequences pointed to both CMV infection and matching HLA type.

Germline lookup yields CDR1 MDHEN and CDR2 SYDVKM. The V end was cut by 6 bases, the J end by 2 bases, with 10 bases between. This CDR3 has 13 amino acids. Study outcomes and limitations: In two of eight donors, the top clonotype was HLA-C-restricted CMV-specific. The cumulative frequency of public TCR beta families distinguished individuals who carried CMV together with the relevant HLA.

TCRdb redid the calling of the reads with MiXCR, one entry per CDR3 protein. The table has about 140,000 distinct CDR3 sequences, approximately 30% seen once; the top ten hold about 50%. Points on this clonotype: The antigen is undetermined.

The material sequenced was CD8+ T cells from cultured PBMCs, taken from culture after CMV antigen stimulation. J is TRBJ1-2 and V is TRBV28; D unresolved. This sequence was found in a human donor in good health (CMV status not recorded). Some clones in this sample may be carry-over from other donors' samples. This CDR3 reads CASSPSTNYGYTF. CDR3 sequence (DNA): TGTGCCAGCAGCCCCTCAACGAACTATGGCTACACCTTC.